This T cell receptor beta chain was captured in a study of cytomegalovirus exposure and HLA in healthy donors. The PCR was carried out with 60 Vbeta primers and 13 Jbeta primers. Profiled with immunoSEQ multiplex PCR; TCRdb holds only in-frame clones, not every one. The sample consists of about 190,000 clones, 77% of them appearing once. This CDR3 comprises 13 residues. Germline V CDR1 and CDR2: SNHLY, FYNNEI. V was pared by 5 bases and J by 9 bases, with 14 bases between. Input material: PBMCs. The sequence was obtained from a woman younger than 45 in good health and CMV-seropositive. The chain combines TRBV2 with TRBJ1-5; D gene ambiguous. CDR3 nucleotide sequence: TGTGCCAGCAGTTTAGAGGGCGCCGGGCCCCAGCATTTT. Translation: CASSLEGAGPQHF.